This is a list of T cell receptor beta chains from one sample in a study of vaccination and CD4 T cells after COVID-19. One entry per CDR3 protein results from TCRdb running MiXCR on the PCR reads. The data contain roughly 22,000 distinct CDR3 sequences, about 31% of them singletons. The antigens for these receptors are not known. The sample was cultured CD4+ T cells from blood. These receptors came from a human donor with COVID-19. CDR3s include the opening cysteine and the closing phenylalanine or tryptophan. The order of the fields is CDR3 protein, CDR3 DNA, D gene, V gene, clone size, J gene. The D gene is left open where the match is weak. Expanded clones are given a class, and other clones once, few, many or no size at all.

CASSQGQTTGTQYF,TGTGCCAGCAGCCAGGGACAGACCACAGGTACGCAGTATTTT,TRBD1,TRBV2,few,TRBJ2-3
CAVAGTYEQYF,TGTGCAGTAGCGGGTACCTACGAGCAGTACTTC,TRBD2,TRBV27,.,TRBJ2-7
CSAPPPGPGTQYF,TGCAGTGCCCCCCCGCCGGGGCCGGGGACCCAGTACTTC,.,TRBV20-1,.,TRBJ2-5
CASSLGVAVTEAFF,TGTGCCAGCAGCTTGGGTGTGGCGGTCACTGAAGCTTTCTTT,.,TRBV5-8,.,TRBJ1-1
CSARPPLRTRLNEQFF,TGCAGTGCTAGACCACCTCTGAGGACTAGGCTCAATGAGCAGTTCTTC,TRBD2,TRBV20-1,.,TRBJ2-1
CSARDRTGRPEQYF,TGCAGTGCTAGAGATCGGACAGGACGACCGGAGCAGTACTTC,TRBD1,TRBV20-1,few,TRBJ2-7
CASSSGGQGTPYEQYF,TGTGCCAGCAGCTCTGGCGGACAGGGTACCCCCTACGAGCAGTACTTC,TRBD1,TRBV7-2,few,TRBJ2-7
CSVANTEAFF,TGCAGCGTTGCGAACACTGAAGCTTTCTTT,.,TRBV29-1,.,TRBJ1-1
CSALADSFEGYTF,TGCAGTGCCCTAGCAGACAGCTTCGAAGGCTACACCTTC,.,TRBV20-1,.,TRBJ1-2
CASSTWTSGGSYEQYF,TGTGCCAGCAGTACCTGGACTAGCGGGGGCTCCTACGAGCAGTACTTC,TRBD2,TRBV6-2/TRBV6-3,.,TRBJ2-7
CASQSPTIGPYNEQFF,TGTGCCAGCCAGTCCCCCACTATAGGCCCCTACAATGAGCAGTTCTTC,.,TRBV6-2/TRBV6-3,few,TRBJ2-1
CASSPEGIRNSPLHF,TGTGCCAGCAGCCCAGAGGGGATAAGAAATTCACCCCTCCACTTT,.,TRBV7-9,few,TRBJ1-6
CATQRGVNTEAFF,TGTGCCACCCAAAGGGGAGTGAACACTGAAGCTTTCTTT,.,TRBV19,few,TRBJ1-1
CSARDMWLADTQYF,TGCAGTGCTAGAGATATGTGGTTGGCAGATACGCAGTATTTT,.,TRBV20-1,.,TRBJ2-3
CASSALNTGELFF,TGTGCCAGCAGCGCCCTAAACACCGGGGAGCTGTTTTTT,.,TRBV2,.,TRBJ2-2
CASRAGTSFHEQYF,TGTGCCAGTAGAGCCGGGACTAGCTTCCACGAGCAGTACTTC,TRBD2,TRBV19,.,TRBJ2-7
CASSDTGGLNEQYF,TGTGCCAGCAGCGACACAGGGGGCTTAAACGAGCAGTACTTC,TRBD1,TRBV7-6,.,TRBJ2-7
CAITGGGGASGELFF,TGTGCCATCACCGGCGGCGGGGGGGCCTCAGGGGAGCTGTTTTTT,TRBD2,TRBV10-3,few,TRBJ2-2
CASSLGGGRTETQYF,TGTGCCAGCAGCTTAGGCGGGGGGCGGACGGAGACCCAGTACTTC,TRBD2,TRBV7-6,few,TRBJ2-5
CASRTGGGYTF,TGTGCCAGCAGAACAGGGGGGGGCTACACCTTC,TRBD1,TRBV6-1,.,TRBJ1-2
CATSGGSYNEQFF,TGTGCCACCAGCGGGGGTTCCTACAATGAGCAGTTCTTC,.,TRBV24-1,.,TRBJ2-1
CASSVPGRSTGELFF,TGTGCCAGCAGCGTACCAGGGCGTAGCACCGGGGAGCTGTTTTTT,.,TRBV7-3,once,TRBJ2-2
CASSQGGGQGALGNTIYF,TGTGCCAGCAGCCAAGGGGGGGGGCAGGGGGCCCTTGGAAACACCATATATTTT,TRBD1,TRBV4-2,.,TRBJ1-3
CATSDYPGTGELFF,TGTGCCACCAGTGATTACCCGGGAACCGGGGAGCTGTTTTTT,.,TRBV24-1,.,TRBJ2-2
CASTEQDNYGYTF,TGTGCCAGCACCGAACAGGACAACTATGGCTACACCTTC,.,TRBV28,few,TRBJ1-2
CASSRLRDNTEAFF,TGTGCCAGCAGTCGTCTTCGGGACAACACTGAAGCTTTCTTT,.,TRBV5-4,.,TRBJ1-1
CSATGGSGNTIYF,TGCAGTGCGACAGGGGGGTCTGGAAACACCATATATTTT,TRBD1,TRBV20-1,few,TRBJ1-3
CASSYASGGTDTQYF,TGTGCCAGCAGTTACGCTAGCGGGGGAACAGATACGCAGTATTTT,TRBD2,TRBV6-5,.,TRBJ2-3
CASSLVARGTGTEAFF,TGTGCCAGCAGCTTAGTCGCCAGGGGAACCGGGACTGAAGCTTTCTTT,.,TRBV11-2,.,TRBJ1-1
CASSPQQGSEQYF,TGTGCCAGCAGCCCACAACAGGGTTCCGAGCAGTACTTC,.,TRBV14,.,TRBJ2-7
CASSRRHPPYF,TGTGCCAGCAGCAGAAGACATCCCCCGTACTTC,.,TRBV21-1,few,TRBJ2-4
CASSLLAGWDRANVLTF,TGTGCCAGCAGCTTATTGGCAGGCTGGGATAGGGCCAACGTCCTGACTTTC,.,TRBV7-9,.,TRBJ2-6
CASLQGATLHDEQYF,TGTGCCAGCCTACAGGGGGCAACACTCCACGACGAGCAGTACTTC,TRBD1,TRBV11-2,few,TRBJ2-7
CSAQGNYDGYNEQFF,TGCAGTGCCCAAGGGAACTACGACGGATACAATGAGCAGTTCTTC,.,TRBV20-1,.,TRBJ2-1
CATSAQGLRAQYF,TGTGCCACCAGTGCTCAAGGTCTACGTGCGCAGTACTTC,.,TRBV24-1,few,TRBJ2-7
CASRGGHSPPHF,TGTGCCAGCCGGGGGGGCCATTCACCCCCCCACTTT,.,TRBV27,.,TRBJ1-6
CSVGYGYTF,TGCAGCGTGGGGTATGGCTACACCTTC,.,TRBV29-1,.,TRBJ1-2
CASSLAPVRSESYGYTF,TGTGCCAGCAGTTTAGCGCCTGTTCGTAGCGAGTCCTATGGCTACACCTTC,.,TRBV12-3/TRBV12-4,few,TRBJ1-2
CASSRLDPRDGTWDEQFF,TGTGCCAGCAGCCGCCTCGACCCCAGGGATGGGACCTGGGACGAGCAGTTCTTC,.,TRBV7-9,.,TRBJ2-1
CASSSTVGYTF,TGTGCCAGCAGCTCGACAGTTGGCTACACCTTC,.,TRBV7-2,few,TRBJ1-2
CASSLVRQTNSPLHF,TGTGCCAGCAGCTTAGTCAGGCAAACCAATTCACCCCTCCACTTT,.,TRBV7-2,.,TRBJ1-6
CSAGRRGLTEAFF,TGCAGTGCTGGACGTCGGGGGCTTACTGAAGCTTTCTTT,.,TRBV20-1,few,TRBJ1-1
CASSPNWAYEQYF,TGTGCCAGCAGCCCGAATTGGGCCTACGAGCAGTACTTC,.,TRBV7-2,.,TRBJ2-7
CASSATSGGNEQFF,TGTGCCAGCAGTGCTACTAGCGGGGGCAATGAGCAGTTCTTC,TRBD2,TRBV6-1,.,TRBJ2-1
CSASSGTTNSPLHF,TGCAGTGCTAGCTCCGGGACGACTAATTCACCCCTCCACTTT,.,TRBV20-1,.,TRBJ1-6
CASSLEGISYEQYF,TGTGCCAGCAGCTTAGAAGGAATCTCCTACGAGCAGTACTTC,.,TRBV7-9,few,TRBJ2-7
CSALGGVSSYNEQFF,TGCAGTGCCCTCGGGGGGGTTTCATCCTACAATGAGCAGTTCTTC,TRBD2,TRBV20-1,few,TRBJ2-1
CASSQLAGELFF,TGTGCCAGCAGTCAGTTGGCCGGGGAGCTGTTTTTT,.,TRBV6-1,.,TRBJ2-2
CASSLGDQETQYF,TGTGCTAGCAGCCTAGGGGACCAAGAGACCCAGTACTTC,.,TRBV7-6,.,TRBJ2-5
CASSETGDTQYF,TGTGCCAGCAGTGAAACGGGAGATACGCAGTATTTT,.,TRBV2,.,TRBJ2-3
CASGLVGTGVSPLHF,TGTGCCAGCGGCTTAGTCGGGACAGGGGTTTCACCCCTCCACTTT,TRBD1,TRBV7-2,.,TRBJ1-6
CASSKGVGGGRMNTEAFF,TGCGCCAGCAGCAAGGGGGTCGGGGGCGGACGGATGAACACTGAAGCTTTCTTT,.,TRBV10-2,few,TRBJ1-1